Described below is a single T cell receptor beta chain sequence and its context. The antigen remains undetermined. The data originate from a study of beta chain features in type 1 diabetes. Study at large: Examination spanned over 85,000,000 sorted cells from all samples.

Study conclusions and caveats: These data did not resolve whether HLA type affects TCRB rearrangement.

The investigators reverse transcribed all of the isolated RNA, so they sequenced expressed TCRB transcripts. Using immunoSEQ multiplex PCR, the repertoire was profiled, and TCRdb retains in-frame clones only, with some absent. This table holds around 300,000 clones, roughly 11% found once. The TCR comes from a woman in her 30s in good health. The sample comprised naive CD4+ T cells from blood.

The CDR3 bases are TGTGCCAGCAGCCAAGTGTTCCGGGACAGGGGATCCTACGAGCAGTACTTC. Translation: CASSQVFRDRGSYEQYF. The chain employs TRBV14 and TRBJ2-7, with TRBD1 matching over 10 bases. Germline CDR1 and CDR2: SGHDN and FVKESK. Germline trimming cut 1 base from V and 1 base from J; bases unmatched to any gene: 7. The CDR3 spans 17 residues. Full variable domain (remainder filled in from reference TRBV14 and TRBJ2-7): EAGVTQFPSHSVIEKGQTVTLRCDPISGHDNLYWYRRVMGKEIKFLLHFVKESKQDESGMPNNRFLAERTGGTYSTLKVQPAELEDSGVYFCASSQVFRDRGSYEQYFGPGTRLTVT.